The following is a TCR beta chain sequence with its context. Its antigen is undetermined. Clones were sequenced by immunoSEQ multiplex PCR, and TCRdb holds only the in-frame ones, with some missing. The sample contains fewer than 700,000 clones, around 77% of which appear only once. The V gene lost 5 bases and the J gene lost 0 bases, with 11 bases spanning the gap. The CDR3 sequence is 15 residues long. Germline CDR1 reads LNHDA; CDR2 reads SQIVND (reference sequence). The data originate from a study of shared clonotypes between healthy human individuals. General study results and limits: Measured sharing among donors was expected to vary with sequencing depth.

All the donors were Caucasian adults who lived in Nashville, Tennessee. Sequenced sample: PBMCs. This rearrangement joins TRBV19 to TRBJ1-3, with D perhaps matching TRBD1 (5 bases). This receptor was taken from a woman between 35 and 50 years old in good health. Some clones in this sample may be carry-over from other donors' samples. The CDR3 sequence is CASSLRQHSGNTIYF. The CDR3, as DNA: TGTGCCAGTAGTCTCAGACAGCACTCTGGAAACACCATATATTTT.